The 3 T cell receptor beta chains listed next were all sequenced from one sample in a study of T cell responses to AZD1222 COVID-19 vaccine. Sequenced by immunoSEQ multiplex PCR; TCRdb stores in-frame clones only, minus some. The data hold 90,000 to 120,000 clones, with roughly 86% observed a single time. This specimen was peripheral blood, taken on day 0 of AZD1222 vaccination. All receptors derive from an adult in good health.

This chain uses TRBV5-1 with TRBJ1-1; weak D call: TRBD1 (6 bases). The CDR3 loop spans 13 amino acids. Per the germline V gene, CDR1 is SGHRS and CDR2 is YFSETQ. V lost 0 bases, J lost 7 bases, and 10 bases lay in between. The CDR3 here is CASSLALTGEAFF. The DNA for the CDR3 is TGCGCCAGCAGCTTGGCCTTGACAGGTGAAGCTTTCTTT.

The chain has TRBV7-9 and TRBJ2-7, with TRBD1 matching over 11 bases. The CDR3 runs 14 residues. Germline V gene lookup returns CDR1 SEHNR and CDR2 FQNEAQ (reference sequence). With V trimmed by 5 bases and J by 6 bases, 6 bases remained unmatched. The CDR3 is CASSLGQGAFEQYF. CDR3 DNA: TGTGCCAGCAGCCTAGGACAGGGGGCGTTCGAGCAGTACTTC.

The V call is TRBV6-6, the J call TRBJ1-1; TRBD1 aligns across 10 bases. The trim removed 6 bases at V and 11 bases at J, leaving 9 bases unmatched. This CDR3 comprises 13 residues. CDR1 MNHNY and CDR2 SVGAGI come from the germline V gene (reference sequence). In DNA form, the CDR3 reads TGTGCCAGCAGCTCTACCGGACAGGGGGTTGCTTTCTTT. It yields the protein CASSSTGQGVAFF.